Following are 8 T cell receptor beta chains from one sample sequenced in a study of CD4 T cells in relation to SARS-CoV-2 and coronaviruses. Data came from immunoSEQ multiplex PCR; TCRdb stores just in-frame clones and leaves some out. The table has 20,000 or so clones, more than 60% seen once. CD4+ T cells from unexposed donors were obtained before the COVID-19 pandemic (2011-2018). After more than eight days of culture, CD4+ T cells were isolated. Which antigens these TCRs recognize remains unknown. Source material: CD4+ T cells from PBMCs, cultured in vitro. Receptor source: a human donor in good health.

The chain joins TRBV30 to TRBJ1-1, with 8 bases aligning to TRBD1. Germline CDR1 is GTSNPN and CDR2 is SVGIG (reference sequence). CDR3 length: 14 amino acids. J lost 6 bases, V lost 1 base, and 7 bases had no gene match. CDR3 bases: TGTGCCTGGAGTGCCTCGGACAGGGACGCTGAAGCTTTCTTT. Translated, it gives CAWSASDRDAEAFF.

The V gene is TRBV28, the J gene TRBJ1-1; D gene ambiguous. The V gene's germline CDR1 is MDHEN and CDR2 SYDVKM. The CDR3 length is 13 residues. V lost 3 bases and J lost 4, with 9 bases in between. The CDR3 reads CASSLARGTEAFF. DNA of the CDR3: TGTGCCAGCAGTTTGGCCCGGGGCACTGAAGCTTTCTTT.

This clone was counted a few times. The chain has TRBV29-1 and TRBJ2-2; D might be TRBD1 (5 bases). Trimming pared 6 bases from V and 4 bases from J, leaving 15 bases between. CDR3 length: 14 amino acids. From germline, CDR1 is SQVTM and CDR2 ANQGSEA. The CDR3 reads CSVPDRRGTGELFF. The CDR3 DNA reads as TGCAGCGTACCCGACCGAAGGGGCACCGGGGAGCTGTTTTTT.

The V gene is TRBV24-1, the J gene TRBJ2-5; 13 bases are shared with TRBD2. Germline V gene lookup returns CDR1 KGHDR and CDR2 SFDVKD. The CDR3 covers 16 residues. The V gene end was trimmed by 10 bases and the J gene end by 5 bases; junction bases not matched to a gene: 12. Here the CDR3 DNA reads TGTGCCACGTCGGGGACTAGCGGGACGCGCCCGGAGACCCAGTACTTC. Its translation: CATSGTSGTRPETQYF.

The chain recombines TRBV7-3 with TRBJ2-1; 8 bases line up with TRBD2. V was clipped by 5 bases and J by 7 bases; unmatched bases: 13. The CDR3 runs 16 residues. Germline CDR1 reads SGHTA; CDR2 reads FQGTGA. This chain's CDR3 is CASSLKSAGGWNEQFF. CDR3 sequence (DNA): TGTGCCAGCAGCCTAAAATCGGCGGGAGGATGGAATGAGCAGTTCTTC.

This chain connects TRBV5-1 to TRBJ1-1; D perhaps matches TRBD1 (6 bases). The V and J ends lost 0 bases and 5 bases respectively, with 11 bases between them. This CDR3 contains 14 residues. Per germline, CDR1 SGHRS and CDR2 YFSETQ. For the CDR3, the DNA is TGCGCCAGCAGCTTGGACGTCCAGGGGACTGAAGCTTTCTTT. Its translation is CASSLDVQGTEAFF.

The V call is TRBV28, the J call TRBJ1-6, with D perhaps matching TRBD1 (6 bases). Germline V gene lookup returns CDR1 MDHEN and CDR2 SYDVKM. This CDR3 is 15 amino acids long. The V end lost 6 bases, the J end lost 9 bases, and 18 bases lay between the germline ends. The CDR3 coding sequence is TGTGCCAGCAGCTCACCAGGGGATTCTCGTTCACCCCTCCACTTT. Translation gives CASSSPGDSRSPLHF.

This clone has only one observation. This rearrangement joins TRBV5-1 to TRBJ2-1, with 7 bases aligning to TRBD1. The germline V gene encodes CDR1 SGHRS and CDR2 YFSETQ. V lost 4 bases, J lost 5 bases, and 6 bases stayed unmatched. The CDR3 spans 14 residues. The CDR3 nucleotides are TGCGCCAGCAGCGAGTGGGACAGCAACAATGAGCAGTTCTTC. Translated: CASSEWDSNNEQFF.